This T cell receptor (beta chain) derives from a study of OX40 agonist ivuxolimab in advanced cancers. Study summary: The study reported partial responses in three patients: one hepatocellular carcinoma, two cutaneous melanoma. Study-wide results and caveats: CD4+ and CD8+ blood T cells expanded clonally by week 6 at 0.1 to 3.0 mg/kg.

To note about this clone: The antigen is undetermined.

Baseline was the first blood sampling point, followed by cycle 4 day 1 and cycle 7 day 1. V was pared by 1 base and J by 5 bases, with 13 bases between. The CDR3 contains 15 residues. The V gene's germline CDR1 is SGHKS and CDR2 YYEKEE (reference sequence). Produced via immunoSEQ multiplex PCR; TCRdb's table is partial and in-frame only. The sample contains roughly 12,000 clones, around 84% of which appear only once. This TCR derives from an adult with an advanced solid tumor such as melanoma, head and neck, liver or kidney cancer. The material sequenced was CD4+ or CD8+ T cells sorted from blood, taken in a trial of the OX40 agonist ivuxolimab. This chain links TRBV5-5 with TRBJ1-5, with D perhaps TRBD1 (6 bases). The CDR3 DNA sequence: TGTGCCAGCAGCTTGTTCAGGGGAAAGGATCAGCCCCAGCATTTT. Translation gives CASSLFRGKDQPQHF.